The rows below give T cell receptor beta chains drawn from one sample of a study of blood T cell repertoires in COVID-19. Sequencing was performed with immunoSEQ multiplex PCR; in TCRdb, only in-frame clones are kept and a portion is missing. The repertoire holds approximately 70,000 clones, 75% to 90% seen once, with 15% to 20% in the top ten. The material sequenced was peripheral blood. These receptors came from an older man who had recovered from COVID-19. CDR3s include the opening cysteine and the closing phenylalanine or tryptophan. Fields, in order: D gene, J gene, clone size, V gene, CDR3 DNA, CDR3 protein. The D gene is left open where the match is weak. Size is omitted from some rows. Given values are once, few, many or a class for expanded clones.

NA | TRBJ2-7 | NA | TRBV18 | TGTGCCAGCTCACCCACTTATACCTACGAGCAGTACTTC | CASSPTYTYEQYF
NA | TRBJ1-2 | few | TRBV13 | TGTGCCAGCAGCTCAAGACCAGGGCTAGGGTATGGCTACACCTTC | CASSSRPGLGYGYTF
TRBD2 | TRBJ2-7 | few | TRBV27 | TGTGCCAGCACCCTTAGGGCTAGCGGATCTCGACTCCAGAACGAGCAGTACTTC | CASTLRASGSRLQNEQYF
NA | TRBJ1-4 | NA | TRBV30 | TGTGCCTGGAGTGCACCCACGGCGGGCCAGATCTTGAATGAAAAACTGTTTTTT | CAWSAPTAGQILNEKLFF
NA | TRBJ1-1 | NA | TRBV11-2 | TGTGCCAGCAGCCCAACAGGATTGCCTGAAGCTTTCTTT | CASSPTGLPEAFF
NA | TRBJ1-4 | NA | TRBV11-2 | TGTGCCAGCAGCTTAGCCCGGACAGAGCTTAATGAAAAACTGTTTTTT | CASSLARTELNEKLFF
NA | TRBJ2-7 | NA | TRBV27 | TGTGCCAGCAGTCCGGCCGGGAACTCCTACGAGCAGTACTTC | CASSPAGNSYEQYF
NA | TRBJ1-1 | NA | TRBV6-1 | TGTGCCAGCAGTGAAGTTCTGCACAGGGAGAACACTGAAGCTTTCTTT | CASSEVLHRENTEAFF
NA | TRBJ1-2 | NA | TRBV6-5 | TGTGCCAGCAGAGACAGAAACTATGGCTACACCTTC | CASRDRNYGYTF
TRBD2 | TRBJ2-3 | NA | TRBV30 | TGTGCCTGGAGTGTAGCGGGGGGGCCTTCATATACGCAGTATTTT | CAWSVAGGPSYTQYF
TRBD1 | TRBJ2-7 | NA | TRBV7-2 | TGTGCCACCGCCGCCCGGGGACAGCATAACTACGAGCAGTACTTC | CATAARGQHNYEQYF
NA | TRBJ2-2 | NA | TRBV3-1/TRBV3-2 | TGTGCCAGCAGCGACCGGGAGAACACCGGGGAGCTGTTTTTT | CASSDRENTGELFF
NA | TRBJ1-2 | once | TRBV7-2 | TGTGCCAGCAGCTCTTCAGGGGTGGCCTATGGCTACACCTTC | CASSSSGVAYGYTF
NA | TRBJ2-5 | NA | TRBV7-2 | TGTGCCAGCAGCTTAGGGACAGCGTACCAAGAGACCCAGTACTTC | CASSLGTAYQETQYF
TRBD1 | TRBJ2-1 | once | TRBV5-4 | TGTGCCAGCAGCTCTAACGGACAGGGGGAACAGTTCTTC | CASSSNGQGEQFF
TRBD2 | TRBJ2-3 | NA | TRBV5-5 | TGTGCCAGCAGTTCCGGGACTACCTGGACAGATACGCAGTATTTT | CASSSGTTWTDTQYF
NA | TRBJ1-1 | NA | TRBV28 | TGTGCCACGAGGGGGACAAAGAACACTGAAGCTTTCTTT | CATRGTKNTEAFF
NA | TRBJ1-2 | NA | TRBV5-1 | TGCGCCAGCAGTATGTTCGAGAGTGGAACAGGAGACTATGGCTACACCTTC | CASSMFESGTGDYGYTF
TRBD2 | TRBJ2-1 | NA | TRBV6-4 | TGTGCCAGCCGTTTGCTGGGCGGGGGGGCCGACAATGAGCAGTTCTTC | CASRLLGGGADNEQFF
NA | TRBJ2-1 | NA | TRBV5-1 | TGCGCCAGCAGCTTCCGGCCGGGAAGACCAGCAGGTGAGCAGTTCTTC | CASSFRPGRPAGEQFF
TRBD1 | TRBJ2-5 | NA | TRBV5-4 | TGTGCCAGCAGCTTGTCGGGGACAGGGGTCCGAGAGACCCAGTACTTC | CASSLSGTGVRETQYF
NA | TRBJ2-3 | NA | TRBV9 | TGTGCCAGCAGCGTAGGTTGGGCAGCCAGCACAGATACGCAGTATTTT | CASSVGWAASTDTQYF
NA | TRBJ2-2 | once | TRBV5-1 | TGCGCCAGCAGCCCAGGACTGAACACCGGGGAGCTGTTTTTT | CASSPGLNTGELFF
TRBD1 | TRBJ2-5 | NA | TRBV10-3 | TGTGCCATCAGGGGGACAGAGGAGGAGACCCAGTACTTC | CAIRGTEEETQYF
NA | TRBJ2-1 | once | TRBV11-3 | TGTGCCAGCAGCTTGGGACAAGCCGATGAGCAGTTCTTC | CASSLGQADEQFF
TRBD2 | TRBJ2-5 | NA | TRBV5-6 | TGTGCCAGCAGCCGCTGGACTAGCGGGAGGGGAATAGAGACCCAGTACTTC | CASSRWTSGRGIETQYF
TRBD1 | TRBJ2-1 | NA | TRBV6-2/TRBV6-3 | TGTGCCAGCAGCCCACGGCCGGGACAGGGTGATAGTGAGCAGTTCTTC | CASSPRPGQGDSEQFF